This T cell receptor (beta chain) was sequenced in a study of T cells after yellow fever vaccination. The CDR3 is 14 residues long. Trimming left V 0 bases short and J 11 bases short, with 14 bases between. CDR1 is MNHEY, CDR2 SVGAGI, per germline. Using its own MiXCR run on the 5' RACE reads, TCRdb lists one record per CDR3 protein. Of approximately 93,000 distinct CDR3 sequences listed, 5.8% are singletons. The J gene is TRBJ1-5, the V gene TRBV6-5; possibly TRBD1 for D (6 bases). The starting material was CD8+ T cells sorted from PBMCs, obtained 10 days after the yellow fever booster vaccination. The source of this sequence is a man aged 18-30 years who received the YFV17D yellow fever vaccine. The CDR3 DNA reads TGTGCCAGCAGTTACTCCGGGGACACGGCCACCCAGCATTTT. Translation gives CASSYSGDTATQHF.